These 14 T cell receptor beta chains originate from one sample sequenced in a study of T cells in narcolepsy. TCRdb's copy holds only in-frame clones and misses some; the assay was immunoSEQ multiplex PCR. The profile shows some 37,000 clones, roughly 88% of them singletons. Source material: CD45RA- memory CD4+ T cells from PBMCs. The receptor source for this set is a human donor with narcolepsy.

As DNA, the CDR3 is TGCGCCAGCAGCCAATCCCCGGGACAGCCCTACGAGCAGTACTTC. Translated, it gives CASSQSPGQPYEQYF. V and J are TRBV4-3 and TRBJ2-7, with 7 bases that match TRBD1. CDR3 length: 15 amino acids. Trimming at V came to 2 bases and at J to 2 bases, leaving 6 bases not matched to a gene. CDR1 is LGHNA and CDR2 is YSLEER in the germline V gene.

The J gene is TRBJ1-3, the V gene TRBV27, with D tentatively TRBD1 (6 bases). The CDR3 loop spans 17 amino acids. Per the germline V gene, CDR1 is MNHEY and CDR2 is SMNVEV (reference sequence). V lost 5 bases to trimming and J lost 0 bases, with 17 bases between them. The CDR3 protein is CASSPRGATRSGNTIYF. DNA for the CDR3: TGTGCCAGCAGTCCCCGGGGGGCCACCCGCTCTGGAAACACCATATATTTT.

The rearrangement links TRBV5-1 to TRBJ2-2, with unresolved D. The CDR3 sequence is 13 residues long. CDR1 is SGHRS and CDR2 is YFSETQ in the germline V gene. V lost 1 base and J 5 bases, leaving 6 bases between the germline ends. The CDR3 coding sequence is TGCGCCAGCAGCTTGAGTGGGACCGGGGAGCTGTTTTTT. This gives the protein CASSLSGTGELFF. Full variable domain (remainder filled in from reference TRBV5-1 and TRBJ2-2): KAGVTQTPRYLIKTRGQQVTLSCSPISGHRSVSWYQQTPGQGLQFLFEYFSETQRNKGNFPGRFSGRQFSNSRSEMNVSTLELGDSALYLCASSLSGTGELFFGEGSRLTVL.

The J gene is TRBJ2-7, the V gene TRBV29-1, with 12 bases that match TRBD1. Trimming took 3 bases from V and 6 from J; bases not matched to a gene: 3. This CDR3 contains 13 residues. Germline CDR1 is SQVTM and CDR2 is ANQGSEA. CDR3 sequence: CSVEGQGAAEQYF. The CDR3 DNA is TGCAGCGTTGAGGGACAGGGGGCCGCCGAGCAGTACTTC.

In this sample, this clone turned up once. The genes are TRBV11-1 and TRBJ1-1, with D possibly matching TRBD1 (6 bases). Germline V gene sequence: CDR1 SGHAT, CDR2 FQDESV (reference sequence). V lost 5 bases and J 5 bases, leaving 12 bases between the germline ends. The CDR3 consists of 13 residues. CDR3 sequence reads: CASSVQGRTEAFF. CDR3 nucleotide sequence: TGTGCCAGCAGCGTACAGGGTCGGACTGAAGCTTTCTTT.

CDR3 in amino acids: CASRGQGGRFDQPQHF. The CDR3 coding sequence is TGTGCCAGCAGGGGACAGGGCGGGCGATTTGATCAGCCCCAGCATTTT. The chain couples TRBV6-6 to TRBJ1-5; 9 nucleotides match TRBD1. CDR1 and CDR2 from the germline V gene are MNHNY and SVGAGI (reference sequence). Losses at the gene ends were 6 bases for V and 5 bases for J; bases not matched to a gene: 11. The CDR3 totals 16 residues.

This chain connects TRBV28 to TRBJ2-3; TRBD1 agrees at 11 bases. Germline V gene sequence: CDR1 MDHEN, CDR2 SYDVKM. Trimming at V came to 4 bases and at J to 2 bases, leaving 5 bases not matched to a gene. The CDR3 spans 16 residues. Here the CDR3 DNA reads TGTGCCAGCAGTTGGACAGGGGGCCGTAACACAGATACGCAGTATTTT. It is translated as CASSWTGGRNTDTQYF.

The chain has TRBV10-1 and TRBJ1-1; unclear D gene. Trimming shortened V by 4 bases and J by 3 bases, and 9 bases separated the two germline ends. The CDR3 totals 13 residues. Germline values: CDR1 WNHNN, CDR2 SYGVQD (reference sequence). In DNA, the CDR3 is TGCGCCAGCAGTGCACAGCCGGACACTGAAGCTTTCTTT. It is translated as CASSAQPDTEAFF.

This rearrangement joins TRBV29-1 to TRBJ1-3, with D uncertain. The V end was cut by 7 bases, the J end by 4 bases, with 11 bases between. Germline V gives CDR1 SQVTM, CDR2 ANQGSEA. The CDR3 is 12 residues long. CDR3 residues: CSALLPGNTIYF. The CDR3 DNA is TGCAGCGCGTTACTCCCAGGAAACACCATATATTTT.

The genes are TRBV7-6 and TRBJ2-7, with 8 bases identical to TRBD1. The germline gives CDR1 SGHVS, CDR2 FNYEAQ. This CDR3 region has 14 residues. V shed 2 bases and J 2 bases; nucleotides not matched to a gene: 2. This CDR3 is CASSLNRGTYEQYF. The CDR3 nucleotides read TGTGCCAGCAGCTTAAACAGGGGGACCTACGAGCAGTACTTC.

The chain carries TRBV2 and TRBJ2-3, with 8 bases matching TRBD1. There are 14 residues in the CDR3. Germline lookup yields CDR1 SNHLY and CDR2 FYNNEI. V was pared by 5 bases and J by 1 base, with 2 bases of the junction left unmatched. The CDR3: CASSSTGGTDTQYF. CDR3 sequence (DNA): TGTGCCAGCAGTTCGACAGGGGGCACAGATACGCAGTATTTT.

J is TRBJ2-3 and V is TRBV19, with TRBD1 matching 9 bases. Germline V lookup: CDR1 LNHDA, CDR2 SQIVND (reference sequence). The V gene end was trimmed by 4 bases and the J gene end by 4 bases; junction bases not matched to a gene: 9. This CDR3 has 16 amino acids. The CDR3 DNA reads as TGTGCCAGTAGTACCCCCGGGACAGGGATCGCAGATACGCAGTATTTT. Encoded protein: CASSTPGTGIADTQYF.

The J gene is TRBJ1-2, the V gene TRBV5-3; 9 positions agree with TRBD1. TRBV5-3 carries the ORF label, with uncertain function. The CDR3 has 14 residues. V shed 8 bases, J shed 4 bases, and the junction held 9 bases outside the gene matches. DNA of the CDR3: TGTGCCAGCAGCCCAACACAGGGGGCCTATGGCTACACCTTC. Protein sequence: CASSPTQGAYGYTF.

The V and J genes are TRBV6-5 and TRBJ2-2; 8 bases are shared with TRBD1. The V gene's germline CDR1 is MNHEY and CDR2 SVGAGI. V lost 6 bases and J lost 7; bases outside the gene matches: 10. This CDR3 comprises 15 residues. CDR3 coding DNA: TGTGCCAGCAGCCTGGGACAGGTCGAGGGCGGGGAGCTGTTTTTT. Translated: CASSLGQVEGGELFF.